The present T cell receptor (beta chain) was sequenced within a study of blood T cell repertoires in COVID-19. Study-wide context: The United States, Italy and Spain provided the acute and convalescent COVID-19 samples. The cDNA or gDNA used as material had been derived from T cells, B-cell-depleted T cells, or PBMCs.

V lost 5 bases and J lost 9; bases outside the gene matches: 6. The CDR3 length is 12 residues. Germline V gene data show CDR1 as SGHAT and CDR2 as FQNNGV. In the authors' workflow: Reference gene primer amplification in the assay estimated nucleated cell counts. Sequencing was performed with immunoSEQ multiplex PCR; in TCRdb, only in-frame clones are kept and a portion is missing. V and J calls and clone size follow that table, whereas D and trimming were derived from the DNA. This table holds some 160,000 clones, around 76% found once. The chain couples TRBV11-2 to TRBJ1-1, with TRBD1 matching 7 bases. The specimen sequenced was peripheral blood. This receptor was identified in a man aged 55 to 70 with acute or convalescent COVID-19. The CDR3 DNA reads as TGTGCCAGCAGCCCCGGGACAGCCAAAGCTTTCTTT. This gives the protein CASSPGTAKAFF.